There are a few counts of the clone carrying this TCR beta chain. What it binds is not known. The repertoire was sequenced with immunoSEQ multiplex PCR; TCRdb's copy has only in-frame clones and lacks some. The sample includes approximately 70,000 clones, roughly 75% of them seen just once. These data come from a study of vaccination effects on CD4 cells after COVID-19. Study background: IL-2 at approximately 10 IU/ml and peptides at around 9.1 ug/ml were added to cultured PBMC, a few million per well.

Trimming stripped 5 bases from V and 4 bases from J, with 13 bases between. Germline CDR1 reads SGHAT; CDR2 reads FQDESV (reference sequence). This CDR3 is 14 amino acids long. General study points: Long after vaccination, the clones induced by infection and by vaccine shrank markedly in size.

Having been cultured for about 10 days, the cells underwent CD4+ T cell isolation. The vaccine given was either BNT162b2 or mRNA-1273, in two doses. Negative nucleocapsid antibody tests before and after vaccination confirmed no previous SARS-CoV-2 infection. Half-medium replacement with IL-2 medium occurred on days 3 and 7. The chain links TRBV11-1 to TRBJ2-3; no firm D call. The starting material was CD4+ T cells from PBMCs cultured without peptide, obtained after COVID-19 vaccination. This clonotype was obtained from a human donor who received a COVID-19 vaccine. The CDR3 DNA follows: TGTGCCAGCAGCGTCTCAGTGGTAGCAGATACGCAGTATTTT. It is translated as CASSVSVVADTQYF.